This T cell receptor (beta chain) was captured in a study of identical twins. Findings and limits, study-wide: Beta out-of-frame sequences showed weaker excess sharing between twins. Zero-insertion results could be subject to partial confounding by invariant MAIT and iNKT cells.

This clonotype was recorded a few times. As yet, its antigen is unknown. TCRdb fed the 5' RACE reads into MiXCR, producing one record per CDR3 protein. The sample includes 460,000 or so distinct CDR3 sequences, approximately 14% of them seen just once. V trimming: 6 bases; J trimming: 2 bases; junction bases outside the gene matches: 7. CDR3 size: 14 residues. CDR1 is DFQATT, CDR2 SNEGSKA, per germline (reference sequence). These data are also associated with another study on yellow fever vaccine responses in identical twins.

This TCR was sampled from a woman younger than 30 in good health. V is TRBV20-1 and J is TRBJ2-7; 10 nucleotides line up with TRBD2. What was sequenced was CD4+ T cells sorted from blood. The CDR3 spells CSAISGRTPYEQYF. The CDR3 DNA is TGCAGTGCAATTAGCGGGAGGACACCCTACGAGCAGTACTTC.